The 24 T cell receptor beta chains below come from one sample, sequenced in a study of CD8 T cells in ankylosing spondylitis. Study results and limitations: The study identified a TCR beta motif of 7 or 8 highly homologous variants that appeared characteristic of ankylosing spondylitis blood.

Which antigens these TCRs recognize remains unknown. Each CDR3 protein is one row after TCRdb ran MiXCR on the 5' RACE reads. The sample yields roughly 370,000 distinct CDR3 sequences, approximately 20% seen once. Sequenced input: blood, either unsorted or a sorted T cell fraction (not recorded which). These receptors originate from a male donor with ankylosing spondylitis.

The chain combines TRBV6-5 with TRBJ1-2; maybe TRBD1 (5 bases). The CDR3 has 14 residues. V lost 0 bases and J 4 bases, leaving 9 bases between the germline ends. In germline, CDR1 is MNHEY, CDR2 SVGAGI. CDR3 bases: TGTGCCAGCAGTTACTCCGGGGGGAGCTATGGCTACACCTTC. It encodes CASSYSGGSYGYTF.

This clonotype has just a few counts. This chain links TRBV14 with TRBJ1-2; D call uncertain. Germline values: CDR1 SGHDN, CDR2 FVKESK. Trimming took off 2 bases at V and 4 bases at J, with 14 bases between the two ends. The CDR3 contains 15 residues. The CDR3 coding sequence is TGTGCCAGCAGCCAATTTATCGACATCACCTATGGCTACACCTTC. Amino acids: CASSQFIDITYGYTF.

The V gene is TRBV20-1, the J gene TRBJ2-6, with TRBD2 matching over 9 bases. From germline, CDR1 is DFQATT and CDR2 SNEGSKA (reference sequence). J gave up 0 bases and V 3 bases, and 9 bases lay outside the gene matches. The CDR3 consists of 18 residues. CDR3 DNA: TGCAGTGCTAGGAGTCACGGGACTAGCCTCTCTGGGGCCAACGTCCTGACTTTC. Its protein is CSARSHGTSLSGANVLTF.

Regarding this clonotype: Its ends do not fully match the called genes, so a read error is possible. The V gene is TRBV5-1, the J gene TRBJ1-1, with 8 nucleotides matching TRBD1. CDR1 and CDR2 (germline): SGHRS, YFSETQ. The CDR3 is 14 amino acids. The CDR3: CASSFGTGKLEASF. The CDR3 nucleotides read TGCGCCAGCAGCTTCGGGACAGGAAAACTTGAAGCTTCCTTT.

This clonotype has more than one count but fewer than ten. The rearrangement joins TRBV3-1 to TRBJ2-1; TRBD2 matches 12 bases. J gave up 1 base and V 4 bases, and 11 bases lay outside the gene matches. CDR3 length: 19 residues. The germline CDR1 and CDR2 sequences are LGHDT and YNNKEL (reference sequence). This CDR3 reads CASSPLLLAGGRSYNEQFF. The CDR3 nucleotides are TGTGCCAGCAGCCCCCTCTTGCTAGCGGGAGGGAGGTCCTACAATGAGCAGTTCTTC.

This clonotype was seen a handful of times. The genes are TRBV5-1 and TRBJ1-2; a possible D gene is TRBD1 (5 bases). CDR1 is SGHRS and CDR2 is YFSETQ in the germline V gene. The CDR3 spans 15 residues. V was cut by 3 bases and J by 4 bases, with 16 bases left in between. The CDR3: CASSSLPGTSYGYTF. In DNA form, the CDR3 reads TGCGCCAGCAGCTCCTTACCCGGGACCTCCTATGGCTACACCTTC.

The rearrangement uses TRBV20-1 and TRBJ2-7; the D call may be TRBD1 or TRBD2 (6 bases each). V was pared by 5 bases and J by 4 bases, with 36 bases between. This CDR3 contains 20 residues. Germline V gene data show CDR1 as DFQATT and CDR2 as SNEGSKA (reference sequence). CDR3 loop: CSAGGSERGSSLTGEYEQYF. The CDR3 DNA is TGCAGTGCTGGGGGCTCTGAAAGAGGTTCCTCTTTAACGGGGGAATACGAGCAGTACTTC.

J is TRBJ2-3 and V is TRBV29-1; D ambiguous. With 7 bases removed from V and 5 bases from J, the gap between germline ends came to 10 bases. CDR1 and CDR2 from the germline V gene are SQVTM and ANQGSEA. The CDR3 length is 11 residues. CDR3 protein: CSGSPGDTQYF. CDR3 in DNA: TGCAGCGGATCACCGGGAGATACGCAGTATTTT.

This clonotype was seen more than once but under ten times. The chain is built from TRBV10-2 and TRBJ1-1, with a weak D call TRBD1 (5 bases). The CDR3 runs to 14 residues. V lost 5 bases to trimming and J lost 1 base, with 11 bases between them. Germline CDR1 and CDR2: WSHSY and SAAADI. This CDR3 reads CASSSLGTNTEAFF. Here the CDR3 DNA reads TGCGCCAGCAGTTCGCTGGGGACGAACACTGAAGCTTTCTTT.

The J gene is TRBJ2-7, the V gene TRBV12-3 or TRBV12-4, with D unresolved. CDR3 size: 13 residues. V shed 6 bases and J shed 2 bases, with 11 bases lying between them. CDR3 sequence: CASSPDGTYEQYF. As DNA, the CDR3 is TGTGCCAGCAGCCCGGACGGAACCTACGAGCAGTACTTC.

The CDR3 reads CASSLVATSGYTGELFF. CDR3 in DNA: TGTGCCAGCAGTTTAGTGGCGACTAGCGGTTACACCGGGGAGCTGTTTTTT. The genes are TRBV12-3 or TRBV12-4 and TRBJ2-2; 9 bases are shared with TRBD2. Unmatched junction bases numbered 6, after V lost 1 base and J lost 3 bases. The CDR3 totals 17 residues.

V and J are TRBV15 and TRBJ1-1; a possible D gene is TRBD1 (5 bases). The V and J ends lost 6 bases and 3 bases respectively, with 11 bases between them. The CDR3 loop spans 13 amino acids. Germline V gene lookup returns CDR1 LNHNV and CDR2 YYDKDF (reference sequence). CDR3 nucleotides: TGTGCCACCAGGCCCCAGGGCTACACTGAAGCTTTCTTT. The encoded protein is CATRPQGYTEAFF.

This clonotype showed up just a few times. The V call is TRBV18, the J call TRBJ1-6; the D gene is possibly TRBD1 (5 bases). From germline, CDR1 is KGHSH and CDR2 LQKENI. Trimming shortened V by 3 bases and J by 7 bases, and 13 bases separated the two germline ends. The CDR3 length is 15 residues. The DNA for the CDR3 is TGTGCCAGCTCACCGCCGGGGCAGGGAAATTCACCCCTCCACTTT. Translated, it gives CASSPPGQGNSPLHF.

This clonotype was detected only a few times. The chain couples TRBV12-3 or TRBV12-4 to TRBJ1-1; TRBD1 might be the D (5 bases). The V gene lost 5 bases and the J gene lost 5 bases, with 18 bases spanning the gap. The CDR3 extends over 15 amino acids. CDR3 residues: CASSQAPTGGTEAFF. In nucleotides, the CDR3 is TGTGCCAGCAGTCAAGCCCCCACAGGAGGTACTGAAGCTTTCTTT.

This clonotype was counted a few times. The CDR3 loop is CASSLLPAGDTHEQYF. The CDR3 region has the DNA TGTGCCAGCAGTTTATTGCCAGCGGGAGACACCCACGAGCAGTACTTC. J is TRBJ2-7 and V is TRBV28, with 8 bases identical to TRBD2. There are 16 residues in the CDR3. The germline CDR1 and CDR2 sequences are MDHEN and SYDVKM. Trimming took 1 base from V and 5 from J; bases not matched to a gene: 10.

This clonotype was seen a handful of times. The chain has TRBV20-1 and TRBJ2-1, with D possibly TRBD1 on 5 matching bases. The CDR3 covers 14 residues. Germline values: CDR1 DFQATT, CDR2 SNEGSKA (reference sequence). V lost 3 bases to trimming and J lost 10 bases, with 19 bases between them. CDR3 region: CSASPTVQGSEQFF. The CDR3, as DNA: TGCAGTGCTAGCCCTACAGTCCAGGGCTCCGAGCAGTTCTTC.

The chain is built from TRBV7-2 and TRBJ1-1; unclear D gene. This CDR3 is 14 amino acids long. V was trimmed by 2 bases and J by 1 base, leaving 8 bases between them. In germline, CDR1 is SGHTA, CDR2 FQGNSA. The CDR3 DNA reads as TGTGCCAGCAGCTTATCACAGAGGAACACTGAAGCTTTCTTT. It codes for CASSLSQRNTEAFF.

The J gene is TRBJ2-7, the V gene TRBV20-1; 7 bases are a match to TRBD1. The CDR3 has 12 amino acids. Trimming cost V 7 bases and J 0 bases; bases outside gene matches: 3. In germline, CDR1 is DFQATT, CDR2 SNEGSKA (reference sequence). CDR3 DNA sequence: TGCAGTGGGGACAGCCTCTCCTACGAGCAGTACTTC. Translating gives CSGDSLSYEQYF.

The genes are TRBV5-1 and TRBJ2-1; TRBD1 aligns across 9 bases. The CDR3 totals 14 residues. Germline V lookup: CDR1 SGHRS, CDR2 YFSETQ. V dropped 1 base and J dropped 7; count of bases not matched to a gene: 3. CDR3 residues: CASSLYDRGNEQFF. In nucleotides, the CDR3 is TGCGCCAGCAGCTTGTATGACAGGGGGAATGAGCAGTTCTTC.

This chain joins TRBV18 and TRBJ2-3, with a weak D call TRBD2 (5 bases). The V end was cut by 4 bases, the J end by 0 bases, with 8 bases between. The V gene's germline CDR1 is KGHSH and CDR2 LQKENI. The CDR3 sequence is 14 residues long. The CDR3 DNA sequence: TGTGCCAGCTCACTCCGGACTAGCACAGATACGCAGTATTTT. It encodes CASSLRTSTDTQYF.

The CDR3 coding sequence is TGTGCCAGCAGCGAGGGAATGAATGAAAAACTGTTTTTT. The encoded protein is CASSEGMNEKLFF. V is TRBV7-9 and J is TRBJ1-4, with D hard to call. Per germline, CDR1 SEHNR and CDR2 FQNEAQ (reference sequence). V was clipped by 5 bases and J by 5 bases, with 9 bases between them. The CDR3 consists of 13 residues. Supplemented by reference TRBV7-9 and TRBJ1-4, the full variable domain reads DTGVSQNPRHKITKRGQNVTFRCDPISEHNRLYWYRQTLGQGPEFLTYFQNEAQLEKSRLLSDRFSAERPKGSFSTLEIQRTEQGDSAMYLCASSEGMNEKLFFGSGTQLSVL.

The chain recombines TRBV5-1 with TRBJ2-3; D is unresolved. V gave up 0 bases and J gave up 5 bases, with 16 bases separating them. The CDR3 is 16 amino acids. CDR1 SGHRS and CDR2 YFSETQ come from the germline V gene. CDR3 loop: CASSLVGRFVGDTQYF. The DNA for the CDR3 is TGCGCCAGCAGCTTGGTTGGACGTTTTGTAGGAGATACGCAGTATTTT.

This clonotype was recorded many times. The chain has TRBV5-1 and TRBJ2-2, with D possibly matching TRBD1 (6 bases). Germline V lookup: CDR1 SGHRS, CDR2 YFSETQ. The CDR3 runs 15 residues. V lost 4 bases to trimming and J lost 4 bases, with 14 bases between them. The CDR3 spells CASSTTGTGTGELFF. Written as DNA, the CDR3 is TGCGCCAGCAGCACAACAGGGACGGGCACCGGGGAGCTGTTTTTT.

At least ten counts were recorded for this clonotype. The J gene is TRBJ2-2, the V gene TRBV12-3 or TRBV12-4; D not resolved. The length of the CDR3 is 13 residues. Trimming left V 1 base short and J 6 bases short, with 6 bases between. CDR3 bases: TGTGCCAGCAGTTTAGGGCCTCCCGGGGAGCTGTTTTTT. Its translation: CASSLGPPGELFF.